The T cell receptor (beta chain) described here comes from a study of tissue T cells after allogeneic stem cell transplantation (dated by TCRdb to between 2022 and 2023). At the level of the whole study: Using research autopsies of patients with and without GVHD, plus mouse models of GVHD, the study profiled TCR beta repertoires across many tissues. The human part of the study was a prospective observational study with no blinding and no randomization. Broader findings and caveats from the paper: Blood and spleen T cells captured only a limited portion of the TCR repertoire detected in tissues, in both patients and mice. Within patients, how anatomically similar the tissues were was a key factor in shaping TCR repertoire composition, regardless of disease or transplant status. Not many T cell clones showed up in more than one patient, yet clustering based on motifs uncovered repertoire signatures that were shared across patients in a tissue-specific way. A small and clinically heterogeneous patient cohort was studied, and sampling depth was acknowledged as a limitation. Which tissue TCRs were alloreactive or antigen-specific was not determined in the study, and some clones might have been persisting host cells.

The sample's time point, from its label and the paper: mouse harvest day 7 after allogeneic transplant. Mouse grafts consisting of 10^7 T-cell-depleted bone marrow cells combined with 10^6 splenic CD5+ T cells were administered by tail vein injection. GVHD in mice was modeled with a major MHC-mismatch B6 (H2b) into BALB/c (H2d) model, and tissues were profiled at day 7 or 14. On day 7 or 14 post-transplant, mouse tissues and retro-orbital blood were harvested with separate sterile tools for each animal, and livers were flushed beforehand. Before genomic DNA isolation with the DNeasy Blood & Tissue Kit, mouse tissues were minced with razor blades in buffered saline. CDR1 and CDR2, per the germline V gene (reference sequence), are LGHNA and YNLKQL. The CDR3 covers 15 residues, taking in both the cysteine and the phenylalanine. The 42 bases shown cover part of the CDR3, and their frame starts at base 1. The V end loses 0 bases and the J end loses 0 bases, and a stretch of 7 bases separates them.

Libraries were constructed by the immunoSEQ multiplex PCR assay. Adaptive Biotechnologies performed the TCRbeta CDR3 sequencing at survey depth and reported CDR3 sequences, V/J genes, productive frequency and template counts. Amplification of TCR beta CDR3 regions started from genomic DNA instead of RNA. In the authors' own workflow: Pairwise repertoire overlap between tissues was quantified with Jensen-Shannon divergence, where 1 means complete divergence and 0 identical. Tissues were grouped by single-linkage agglomerative hierarchical clustering of pairwise JSD values, and the clustering results were shown as dendrograms. All patient samples were analyzed with GLIPH2 using simulation_depth 1000, kmer_min_depth 3 and cdr3_length_cutoff 8, and only groups containing more than two unique CDR3s were kept. A standardized tissue-overlap score was calculated by extrapolating Jaccard GLIPH-group overlap across patients to a standard repertoire size of 1000 clones. Linear mixed-effect models, with tissue as a fixed effect and individual as a random effect, were used to test how diversity related to clinical or experimental variables. Held by TCRdb, this immuneACCESS table contains in-frame sequences only and omits some clones. Under half of the omission traces to an unresolved V gene where checked; the cause of the rest is unknown. The V and J calls and clone size come from that table; D and trimming were worked out from the DNA. The sample records fewer than 5,500 clones, about 52% of which are singletons. The ten most abundant clones make up around 8.4% of the sample.

A remark on this clone: Its specific antigen is unknown. This receptor came from a mouse, so its gene names and germline sequences are mouse ones too. The read terminates 1 residue ahead of where the CDR3 ends, so the germline J gene completes it.

Input material: lymph node tissue. The chain is assembled from TRBV5 and TRBJ2-3, and perhaps TRBD1 as D gene, on 6 matching bases. This clonotype originated in a female BALB/c mouse given C57BL/6 T cells with graft-versus-host disease after an allogeneic hematopoietic cell transplant. The CDR3 here reads CASSQEQGSAETLYF. Incomplete CDR3 DNA: TGTGCCAGCAGCCAAGAACAGGGTAGTGCAGAAACGCTGTAT.